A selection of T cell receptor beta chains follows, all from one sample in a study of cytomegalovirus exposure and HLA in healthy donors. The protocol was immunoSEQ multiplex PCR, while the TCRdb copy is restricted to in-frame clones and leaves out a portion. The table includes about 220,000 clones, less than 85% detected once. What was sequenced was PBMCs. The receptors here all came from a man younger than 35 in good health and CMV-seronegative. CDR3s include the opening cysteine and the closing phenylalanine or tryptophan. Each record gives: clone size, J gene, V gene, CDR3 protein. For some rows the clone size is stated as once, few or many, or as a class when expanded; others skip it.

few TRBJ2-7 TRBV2 CASSEALYARGLRYEQYF
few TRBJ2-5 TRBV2 CASSPQGFNQETQYF
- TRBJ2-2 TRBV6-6 CASILGLAGAHGELFF
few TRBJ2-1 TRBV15 CATSNYRGGEQFF
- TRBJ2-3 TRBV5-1 CASSVQGGVDTQYF
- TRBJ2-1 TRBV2 CASNTGLAGTANEQFF
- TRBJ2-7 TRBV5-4 CASSFGRTGGSYEQYF
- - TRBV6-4 CDAGEGTYEQYF
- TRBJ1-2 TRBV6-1 CASSEAGPRGGYTF
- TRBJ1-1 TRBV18 CASSGDGNTEAFF
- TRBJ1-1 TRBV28 CASSPGTGANTEAFF
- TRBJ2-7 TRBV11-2 CASSRETASGPYEQYF
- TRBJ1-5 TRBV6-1 CASSETSRNQPQHF
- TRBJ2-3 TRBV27 CASSTRTSVDTQYF
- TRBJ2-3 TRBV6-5 CASTPNVGTDTQYF
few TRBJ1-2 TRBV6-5 CASSDRPSGGYTF
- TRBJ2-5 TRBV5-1 CASSPQGHQETQYF
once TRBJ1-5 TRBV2 CASAEGQYNQPQHF
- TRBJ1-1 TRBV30 CALGTGDSEAFF
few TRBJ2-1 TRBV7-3 CASSPVAVHEQFF
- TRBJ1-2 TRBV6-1 CASRATRGNYGYTF
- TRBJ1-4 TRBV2 CASRRTTTNEKLFF
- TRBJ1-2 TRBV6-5 CASRLDRTVGYTF
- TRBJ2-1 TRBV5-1 CASSPGFPLLAGGLGEQFF
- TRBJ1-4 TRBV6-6 CAGREGGSEKLFF
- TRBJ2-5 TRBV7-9 CASSLVGAAQETQYF
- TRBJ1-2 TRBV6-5 CASRGQANYGYTF
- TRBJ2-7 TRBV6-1 CASSEQVPYEQYF
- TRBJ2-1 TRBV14 CASSQQAGGPNNEQFF
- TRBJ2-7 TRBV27 CASSLYGEGPYYEQYF
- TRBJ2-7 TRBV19 CASSIAFEGYYYEQYF
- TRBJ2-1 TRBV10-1 CASSESASPISYNEQFF
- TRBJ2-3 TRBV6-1 CASSVGLAGFTDTQYF
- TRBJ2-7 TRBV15 CATSISLDGSYEQYF
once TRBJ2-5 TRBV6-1 CASRGGRGLQETQYF
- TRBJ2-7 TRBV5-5 CASSWGDHEQYF
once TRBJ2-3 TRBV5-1 CASSLGTAEDTQYF
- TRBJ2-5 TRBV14 CASSQSGMGETQYF
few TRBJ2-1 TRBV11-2 CASTQTYNEQFF
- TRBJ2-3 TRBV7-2 CASSTGLAGGTDTQYF
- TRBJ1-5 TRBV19 CASSSGQGGLWPQHF
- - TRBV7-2 CASSFWSGGNYEQYF
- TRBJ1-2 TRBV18 CASSPEVDGYGYTF
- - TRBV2 CASSLRTDYEQYF
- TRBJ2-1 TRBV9 CASSFETSGSGEQFF
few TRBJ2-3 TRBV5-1 CASSLSAGTDTQYF
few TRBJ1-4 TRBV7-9 CASSPPGTGVFSTNEKLFF
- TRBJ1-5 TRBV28 CASQGDQGQPQHF
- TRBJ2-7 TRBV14 CASSPGSSYEQYF
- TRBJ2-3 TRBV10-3 CAISTTSGFTDTQYF
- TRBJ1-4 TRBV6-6 CASRRGTANEKLFF
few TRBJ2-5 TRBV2 CASSARQGTGETQYF
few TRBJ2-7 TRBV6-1 CASSLREDSYEQYF
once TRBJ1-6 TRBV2 CASSDPRVAWANSPLHF
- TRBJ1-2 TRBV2 CATGSNYGYTF
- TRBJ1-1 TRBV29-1 CSVEGQGDTEAFF